The 21 T cell receptor beta chains below come from one sample, sequenced in a study of T cells after yellow fever vaccination (dated by TCRdb to between 2018 and 2020). Interpreted using the paper, the treatment or condition label stands for: live attenuated yellow fever vaccine strain. Libraries were built with 5' RACE. These reads were obtained on an Illumina NovaSeq 6000. TCRdb ran its own pipeline on the public reads, namely fastp trimming at Q25 and MiXCR clone calling, and kept in-frame beta chains. Rows are unified per CDR3 protein, each entry keeping the most common DNA and genes. The sample has fewer than 400,000 distinct CDR3 sequences on record, roughly 10% of them singletons. The biggest ten clones account for 3% to 4% of the sample. Specimen: CD4+ T cells sorted from PBMCs, collected 45 days after the yellow fever booster vaccination. The receptors here all came from a man aged 18 to 29 who received the YFV17D yellow fever vaccine.

This sequence joins TRBV5-1 and TRBJ2-5, with 9 nucleotides matching TRBD1. There are 15 residues in the CDR3. Germline V gene sequence: CDR1 SGHRS, CDR2 YFSETQ. Losses at the gene ends were 4 bases for V and 3 bases for J; bases not matched to a gene: 7. In DNA, the CDR3 is TGCGCCAGCAGCGCTACAGGGGGCGTAGAAGAGACCCAGTACTTC. Translating it yields CASSATGGVEETQYF.

The genes are TRBV6-5 and TRBJ1-2; D ambiguous. Germline V gene sequence: CDR1 MNHEY, CDR2 SVGAGI. V lost 8 bases, J lost 4 bases, and 11 bases lay in between. CDR3 length: 12 amino acids. The CDR3 here is CASHRKGYGYTF. As DNA, the CDR3 is TGTGCCAGCCATCGAAAGGGCTATGGCTACACCTTC.

The chain carries TRBV10-3 and TRBJ1-1, with a possible D match to TRBD1 (5 bases). The CDR3 extends over 15 amino acids. V was clipped by 10 bases and J by 1 base, with 19 bases between them. The germline V gene has CDR1 ENHRY and CDR2 SYGVKD. CDR3 nucleotide sequence: TGTGCCACCGGCCCCAAGACAGTAACGAACACTGAAGCTTTCTTT. Its protein is CATGPKTVTNTEAFF.

This clonotype was observed a few times. The rearrangement uses TRBV5-6 and TRBJ2-3; no definite D call. The CDR3 is 12 amino acids. The V gene's germline CDR1 is SGHDT and CDR2 YYEEEE. Trimming left V 2 bases short and J 4 bases short, with 5 bases between. CDR3 DNA: TGTGCCAGCAGCTTATTCGCAGATACGCAGTATTTT. It codes for CASSLFADTQYF.

This clonotype has a count of ten or more. This sequence joins TRBV10-2 and TRBJ2-3; perhaps TRBD2 as D (6 bases). The length of the CDR3 is 15 residues. Germline V gene data show CDR1 as WSHSY and CDR2 as SAAADI. Trimming cost V 1 base and J 1 base, with 9 bases left between them. CDR3 DNA sequence: TGCGCCAGCAGTGAGTGGGTAGCGGGCACAGATACGCAGTATTTT. This encodes CASSEWVAGTDTQYF.

This clonotype occurred a few times. This chain uses TRBV28 with TRBJ1-5, with a weak D call TRBD1 (6 bases). V was cut by 4 bases and J by 6 bases, with 16 bases left in between. The germline CDR1 and CDR2 sequences are MDHEN and SYDVKM. This CDR3 region has 15 residues. CDR3 DNA sequence: TGTGCCAGCAGTTACCTCACGGGGGCGGGTCAGCCCCAGCATTTT. This sequence encodes CASSYLTGAGQPQHF.

This clonotype has just a few counts. The chain is built from TRBV12-3 or TRBV12-4 and TRBJ1-2; 8 nucleotides match TRBD1. CDR3 length equals 15 residues. V dropped 5 bases and J dropped 3; count of bases not matched to a gene: 8. The CDR3 nucleotides are TGTGCCAGCAGTACCGGGACAGGCCTTTACTATGGCTACACCTTC. It yields the protein CASSTGTGLYYGYTF.

In this sample, this clonotype turned up many times. The chain combines TRBV4-1 with TRBJ1-1, with 7 bases fitting TRBD1. The CDR3 sequence is 13 residues long. The junction had 8 bases not matched to a gene; V was cut back by 6 bases and J by 7 bases. Germline CDR1 reads MGHRA; CDR2 reads YSYEKL. CDR3: CASSAGTALEAFF. CDR3 nucleotides: TGCGCCAGCAGTGCCGGGACAGCGCTTGAAGCTTTCTTT.

The CDR3 is CASSSTSNEKLFF. The CDR3 region has the DNA TGCGCCAGCAGCTCGACGAGCAATGAAAAACTGTTTTTT. The V and J genes are TRBV5-1 and TRBJ1-4, with D unresolved. Trimming took off 3 bases at V and 5 bases at J, with 8 bases between the two ends. Germline V gene sequence: CDR1 SGHRS, CDR2 YFSETQ. CDR3 length equals 13 residues.

This clonotype was counted between two and nine times. V and J are TRBV6-5 and TRBJ2-5; D gene ambiguous. There are 14 residues in the CDR3. Germline V gives CDR1 MNHEY, CDR2 SVGAGI. V was shortened by 0 bases and J by 2 bases, with 7 bases between the two germline ends. CDR3 DNA: TGTGCCAGCAGTTACTCGACTCTACAAGAGACCCAGTACTTC. This encodes CASSYSTLQETQYF.

The genes are TRBV20-1 and TRBJ2-7; D perhaps matches TRBD2 (5 bases). The germline gives CDR1 DFQATT, CDR2 SNEGSKA (reference sequence). V was cut by 6 bases and J by 4 bases, with 16 bases left in between. The CDR3 extends over 13 amino acids. The CDR3 spells CSAPTAGRYEQYF. The CDR3 bases are TGCAGTGCCCCTACTGCGGGCAGATACGAGCAGTACTTC.

This clonotype was detected a few times. One end of the junction does not line up with germline, which may come from a read error. The chain carries TRBV6-5 and TRBJ2-1; D possibly corresponds to TRBD2 (7 bases). The CDR3 spans 12 residues. CDR1 is MNHEY and CDR2 is SVGAGI in the germline V gene. In DNA, the CDR3 is TGTGCCAGCAGTTCGGGGGGCAATCAGCAGTTCTTC. Translation: CASSSGGNQQFF.

This clonotype was counted between two and nine times. The V and J genes are TRBV7-2 and TRBJ2-3; D call uncertain. The CDR3 covers 14 residues. Between the trimmed V and J ends, which lost 2 bases and 4 bases, there was a span of 10 bases. Germline CDR1 SGHTA, CDR2 FQGNSA. The CDR3 loop reads CASSLMELSDTQYF. The CDR3 coding sequence is TGTGCCAGCAGCTTAATGGAGCTTTCAGATACGCAGTATTTT.

This chain joins TRBV7-9 and TRBJ1-5, with a tentative D call TRBD1 (6 bases). This CDR3 is built from 16 residues. CDR1 and CDR2 (germline): SEHNR, FQNEAQ (reference sequence). Trimming shortened V by 1 base and J by 7 bases, and 17 bases separated the two germline ends. CDR3 sequence reads: CASSLDTGATGQPQHF. CDR3 nucleotides: TGTGCCAGCAGCTTAGACACGGGGGCTACCGGGCAGCCCCAGCATTTT. The variable domain in full, completed from reference TRBV7-9 and TRBJ1-5, reads DTGVSQNPRHKITKRGQNVTFRCDPISEHNRLYWYRQTLGQGPEFLTYFQNEAQLEKSRLLSDRFSAERPKGSFSTLEIQRTEQGDSAMYLCASSLDTGATGQPQHFGDGTRLSIL.

The gene calls are TRBV7-9 and TRBJ2-2; D is unclear. The CDR3 length is 16 residues. V lost 11 bases to trimming and J lost 2 bases, with 21 bases between them. Germline lookup yields CDR1 SEHNR and CDR2 FQNEAQ (reference sequence). CDR3 region: CAGRVGYEDNTGELFF. The CDR3, as DNA: TGTGCCGGACGGGTAGGGTACGAAGACAACACCGGGGAGCTGTTTTTT.

This clonotype was seen a few times. J is TRBJ1-1 and V is TRBV20-1; D possibly corresponds to TRBD1 (5 bases). Trimming stripped 5 bases from V and 11 bases from J, with 24 bases between. Per the germline V gene, CDR1 is DFQATT and CDR2 is SNEGSKA (reference sequence). The CDR3 loop spans 14 amino acids. The CDR3 nucleotides are TGCAGTGCTCCTAGGGGCACACCCGGGGGACCGGCTTTCTTT. It translates to CSAPRGTPGGPAFF.

The gene calls are TRBV9 and TRBJ1-2, with 7 nucleotides matching TRBD1. CDR1 is SGDLS, CDR2 YYNGEE, per germline. The CDR3 is 16 residues long. V lost 4 bases and J lost 1; bases outside the gene matches: 10. In DNA form, the CDR3 reads TGTGCCAGCAGCCCCGGGGACAGCAACATTAACTATGGCTACACCTTC. Protein sequence: CASSPGDSNINYGYTF.

In its sample, this clonotype was seen a few times. The chain is built from TRBV12-3 or TRBV12-4 and TRBJ2-3; 8 positions agree with TRBD2. V lost 6 bases to trimming and J lost 2 bases; unmatched junction nucleotides: 10. The CDR3 length is 16 residues. CDR3 residues: CASSRWLAGLTDTQYF. CDR3 nucleotides: TGTGCCAGCAGCCGATGGTTAGCGGGGCTCACAGATACGCAGTATTTT.

This clonotype was seen a handful of times. The chain has TRBV15 and TRBJ2-7; 11 nucleotides line up with TRBD1. This CDR3 contains 13 residues. Looked up from germline, CDR1 is LNHNV and CDR2 is YYDKDF (reference sequence). V dropped 0 bases and J dropped 11; count of bases not matched to a gene: 3. The CDR3 spells CATSRDPGQGEYF. In nucleotides, the CDR3 is TGTGCCACCAGCAGAGACCCGGGACAGGGGGAGTACTTC.

A few counts support this clonotype. The rearrangement links TRBV7-2 to TRBJ1-1, with D possibly matching TRBD1 (5 bases). With 3 bases removed from V and 4 bases from J, the gap between germline ends came to 15 bases. The CDR3 sequence is 15 residues long. Germline V gives CDR1 SGHTA, CDR2 FQGNSA. The CDR3 loop is CASSFARGGVTEAFF. The CDR3 coding sequence is TGTGCCAGCAGCTTTGCCAGAGGAGGGGTCACTGAAGCTTTCTTT.

There are many counts of this clonotype. The chain is built from TRBV7-3 and TRBJ1-1; D is ambiguous. V lost 8 bases and J 2 bases, leaving 12 bases between the germline ends. Germline V lookup: CDR1 SGHTA, CDR2 FQGTGA. The CDR3 length is 13 residues. The CDR3 region is CASSLTANTEAFF. CDR3 nucleotide sequence: TGTGCCAGCTCACTAACCGCTAACACTGAAGCTTTCTTT.